Sequencing of this T cell receptor (beta chain) was carried out in a study of cytomegalovirus exposure and HLA in healthy donors. Comment on this clone: Its antigen is still unknown.

Broader study findings: Cytomegalovirus association was assigned to about 150 TCR beta chains.

Use of 60 Vbeta and 13 Jbeta primers characterized the PCR. The data were produced by immunoSEQ multiplex PCR, yet TCRdb's version contains in-frame clones alone and is incomplete. The table includes 150,000 to 180,000 clones, 75% to 85% detected once. This CDR3 spans 14 amino acids. Trimming shortened V by 4 bases and J by 7 bases, and 15 bases separated the two germline ends. Germline CDR1 SEHNR, CDR2 FQNEAQ (reference sequence). The V call is TRBV7-9, the J call TRBJ2-3, with D possibly TRBD1 on 5 matching bases. This sequence was found in a man under 40 in good health and CMV-seropositive. Sequencing was done on a sample of PBMCs. The CDR3 protein is CASSYRPRRNTQYF. The CDR3 bases are TGTGCCAGCAGCTACAGGCCCCGACGAAATACGCAGTATTTT.